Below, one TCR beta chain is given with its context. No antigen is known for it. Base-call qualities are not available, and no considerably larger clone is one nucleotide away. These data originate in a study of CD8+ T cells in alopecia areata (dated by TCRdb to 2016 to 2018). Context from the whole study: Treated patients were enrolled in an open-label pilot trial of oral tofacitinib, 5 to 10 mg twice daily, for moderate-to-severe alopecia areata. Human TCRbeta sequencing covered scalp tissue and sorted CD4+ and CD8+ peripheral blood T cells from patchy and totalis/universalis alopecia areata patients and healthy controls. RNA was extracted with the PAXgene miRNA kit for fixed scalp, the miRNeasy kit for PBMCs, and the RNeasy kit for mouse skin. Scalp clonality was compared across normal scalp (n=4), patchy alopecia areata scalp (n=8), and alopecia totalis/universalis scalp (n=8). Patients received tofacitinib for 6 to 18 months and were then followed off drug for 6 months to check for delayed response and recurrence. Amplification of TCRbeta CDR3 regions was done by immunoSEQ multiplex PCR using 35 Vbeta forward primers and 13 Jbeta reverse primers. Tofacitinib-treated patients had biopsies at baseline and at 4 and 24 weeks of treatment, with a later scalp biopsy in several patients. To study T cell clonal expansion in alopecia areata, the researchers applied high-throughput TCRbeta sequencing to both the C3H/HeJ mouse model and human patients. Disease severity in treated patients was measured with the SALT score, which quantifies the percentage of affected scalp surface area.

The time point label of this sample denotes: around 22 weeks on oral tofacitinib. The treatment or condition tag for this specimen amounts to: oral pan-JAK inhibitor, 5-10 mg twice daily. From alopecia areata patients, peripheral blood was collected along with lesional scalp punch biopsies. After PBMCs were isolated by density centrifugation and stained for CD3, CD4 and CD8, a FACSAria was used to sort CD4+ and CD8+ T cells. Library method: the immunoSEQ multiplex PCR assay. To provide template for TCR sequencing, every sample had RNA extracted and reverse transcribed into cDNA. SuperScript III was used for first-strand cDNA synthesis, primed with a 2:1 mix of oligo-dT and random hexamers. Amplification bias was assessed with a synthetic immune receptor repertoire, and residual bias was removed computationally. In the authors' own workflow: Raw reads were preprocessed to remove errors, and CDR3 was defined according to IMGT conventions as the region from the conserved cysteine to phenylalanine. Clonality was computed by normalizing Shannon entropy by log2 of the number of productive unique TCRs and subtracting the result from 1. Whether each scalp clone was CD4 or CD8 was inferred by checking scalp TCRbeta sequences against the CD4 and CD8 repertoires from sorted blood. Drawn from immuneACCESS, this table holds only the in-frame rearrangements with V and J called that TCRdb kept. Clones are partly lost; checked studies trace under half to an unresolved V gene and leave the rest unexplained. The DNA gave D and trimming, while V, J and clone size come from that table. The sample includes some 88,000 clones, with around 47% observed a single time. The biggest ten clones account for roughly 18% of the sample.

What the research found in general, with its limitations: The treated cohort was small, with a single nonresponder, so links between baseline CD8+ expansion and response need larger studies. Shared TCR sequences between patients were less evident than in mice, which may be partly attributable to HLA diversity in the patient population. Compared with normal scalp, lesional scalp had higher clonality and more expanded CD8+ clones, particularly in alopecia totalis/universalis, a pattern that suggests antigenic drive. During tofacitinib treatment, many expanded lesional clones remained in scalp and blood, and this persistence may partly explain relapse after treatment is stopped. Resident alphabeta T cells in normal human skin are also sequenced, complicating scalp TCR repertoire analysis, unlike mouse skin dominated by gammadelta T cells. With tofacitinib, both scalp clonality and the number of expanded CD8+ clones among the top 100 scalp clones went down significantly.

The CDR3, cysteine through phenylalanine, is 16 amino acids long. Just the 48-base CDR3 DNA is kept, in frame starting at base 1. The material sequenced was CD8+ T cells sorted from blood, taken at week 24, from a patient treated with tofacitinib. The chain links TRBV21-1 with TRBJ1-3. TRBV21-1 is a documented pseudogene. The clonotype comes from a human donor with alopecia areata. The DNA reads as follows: TGTGCCAGCAGCAAAAGAACTGCCGCCTCTGGAAACACCATATATTTT. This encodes CASSKRTAASGNTIYF.